This T cell receptor beta chain was captured by sequencing in a study of cytomegalovirus exposure and HLA in healthy donors. The primer mix had 60 Vbeta and 13 Jbeta primers. This table comes from immunoSEQ multiplex PCR, and its TCRdb copy is limited to in-frame clones, with some not included. The repertoire has roughly 230,000 clones, roughly 84% of them found once; the top ten carry 0.2% to 0.25%. The CDR3 extends over 15 amino acids. V lost 4 bases and J lost 0; bases outside the gene matches: 3. CDR1 MNHNY and CDR2 SVGAGI come from the germline V gene (reference sequence). The receptor's source is a girl aged 2 to 10 in good health and CMV-seronegative. Sequenced sample: PBMCs. This chain links TRBV6-6 with TRBJ2-3, with 8 nucleotides matching TRBD1. The CDR3 region has the DNA TGTGCCAGCAGTTTCAGGGGGCCTAGCACAGATACGCAGTATTTT. It is translated as CASSFRGPSTDTQYF.